These 27 T cell receptor beta chains were all obtained from the same sample, sequenced in a study of cytomegalovirus exposure and HLA in healthy donors. Sequencing was performed with immunoSEQ multiplex PCR; in TCRdb, only in-frame clones are kept and a portion is missing. Among about 110,000 clones listed, around 95% were seen once. Input material: PBMCs. These TCRs come from a woman between 18 and 29 years old in good health and CMV-seronegative.

The CDR3 DNA sequence: TGTGCCAGCAGCCCGTCGGGGGGCAATGAGCAGTTCTTC. Translating it yields CASSPSGGNEQFF. The chain recombines TRBV7-9 with TRBJ2-1; 7 nucleotides line up with TRBD2. Trimming at V came to 5 bases and at J to 6 bases, leaving 4 bases not matched to a gene. The CDR3 is made up of 13 amino acids. In germline, CDR1 is SEHNR, CDR2 FQNEAQ (reference sequence).

The rearrangement joins TRBV27 to TRBJ2-3, with TRBD2 identical over 14 bases. From germline, CDR1 is MNHEY and CDR2 SMNVEV (reference sequence). This CDR3 has 17 amino acids. V trimming: 5 bases; J trimming: 5 bases; junction bases outside the gene matches: 9. The CDR3 coding sequence is TGTGCCAGCAGTGCATGGACTAGCGGGGGGCCCGGAGATACGCAGTATTTT. Translated, it gives CASSAWTSGGPGDTQYF.

CDR3 in amino acids: CASSSISNYGYTF. The DNA of the CDR3 is TGTGCCAGCAGCTCTATTTCTAACTATGGCTACACCTTC. The chain uses TRBV5-4 and TRBJ1-2; unclear D gene. V lost 3 bases and J 0 bases, leaving 6 bases between the germline ends. The CDR3 has 13 residues. Germline CDR1 and CDR2: SGHNT and YYREEE (reference sequence).

This rearrangement joins TRBV4-2 to TRBJ2-1, with D unclear. This CDR3 region has 17 residues. The germline gives CDR1 LGHNA, CDR2 YNFKEQ. Trimming removed 0 bases at V and 5 bases at J, with 17 bases between. The CDR3 loop reads CASSQDGPRVGNNEQFF. CDR3 in DNA: TGTGCCAGCAGCCAAGATGGCCCCCGGGTCGGAAACAATGAGCAGTTCTTC.

The CDR3 nucleotides read TGTGCCAGCTCACTCTACAGGGGGCGCGTGGACACTGAAGCTTTCTTT. This translates into CASSLYRGRVDTEAFF. The chain links TRBV18 to TRBJ1-1, with 9 nucleotides matching TRBD1. V was pared by 4 bases and J by 3 bases, with 9 bases of the junction left unmatched. The CDR3 totals 16 residues. Germline lookup yields CDR1 KGHSH and CDR2 LQKENI.

The chain carries TRBV15 and TRBJ2-1, with unresolved D. This CDR3 is 14 amino acids long. V shed 3 bases and J shed 4 bases, with 10 bases lying between them. Germline loops: CDR1 LNHNV, CDR2 YYDKDF (reference sequence). CDR3 in DNA: TGTGCCACCAGCAGGCCAAGAGGATACAATGAGCAGTTCTTC. The encoded protein is CATSRPRGYNEQFF.

This clone was counted once. This sequence joins TRBV7-9 and TRBJ2-7; D may be TRBD2 (6 bases). Germline assignment: CDR1 SEHNR and CDR2 FQNEAQ (reference sequence). The CDR3 totals 12 residues. V was trimmed by 8 bases and J by 3 bases, leaving 11 bases between them. The CDR3 loop is CASHGGGYEQYF. The CDR3 DNA sequence: TGTGCCAGCCACGGGGGAGGCTACGAGCAGTACTTC.

This chain joins TRBV7-3 and TRBJ2-1; the D is unclear. The germline V and J ends were trimmed by 0 bases and 10 bases, with 10 bases remaining between them. CDR3 length equals 13 residues. The V gene's germline CDR1 is SGHTA and CDR2 FQGTGA. CDR3: CASSLTPLREQFF. In DNA, the CDR3 is TGTGCCAGCAGCTTAACCCCTCTGCGCGAGCAGTTCTTC.

V is TRBV7-2 and J is TRBJ2-1, with TRBD2 matching 11 bases. Germline loops: CDR1 SGHTA, CDR2 FQGNSA. This CDR3 is 16 amino acids long. The junction had 4 bases not matched to a gene; V was cut back by 2 bases and J by 4 bases. This CDR3 is CASSLTRTSGYNEQFF. Written as DNA, the CDR3 is TGTGCCAGCAGCTTAACCAGGACTAGCGGGTACAATGAGCAGTTCTTC.

The rearrangement joins TRBV28 to TRBJ1-6, with D maybe TRBD1 (5 bases). Germline CDR1 is MDHEN and CDR2 is SYDVKM. Trimming took 5 bases from V and 6 from J, leaving 35 bases between them. The CDR3 has 22 residues. CDR3 sequence: CASSLIPLPRGASSRGNSPLHF. CDR3 bases: TGTGCCAGCAGTCTTATCCCTTTGCCGCGTGGGGCAAGTAGTAGAGGTAATTCACCCCTCCACTTT.

The genes are TRBV9 and TRBJ2-3; D remains unclear. With 4 bases removed from V and 10 bases from J, the gap between germline ends came to 16 bases. This CDR3 spans 13 amino acids. Germline V gene data show CDR1 as SGDLS and CDR2 as YYNGEE. CDR3 bases: TGTGCCAGCAGCTACGATACTAATTACGCGCAGTATTTT. It yields the protein CASSYDTNYAQYF.

On this clone: The junction does not match germline at one end; this may be a read error. This chain joins TRBV7-7 and TRBJ2-3; no definite D call. Germline CDR1 SSHAT, CDR2 FNYEAQ (reference sequence). The CDR3 loop spans 15 amino acids. DNA for the CDR3: TGTGCTAGCAGCCCGAGTGGGTCTAGAACAGATACGCAGTATTTT. Its protein product is CASSPSGSRTDTQYF.

The V and J genes are TRBV12-2 and TRBJ2-5; the table's D call, TRBD2, has no DNA check behind it. TRBV12-2 counts as a pseudogene. The CDR3 totals 17 residues. The CDR3 spells CASRWGLAGGNIETQYF. CDR3 sequence (DNA): TGTGCAAGTCGCTGGGGGCTAGCGGGGGGGAACATAGAGACCCAGTACTTC.

The V gene is TRBV2, the J gene TRBJ2-7, with D perhaps matching TRBD1 (6 bases). V was shortened by 7 bases and J by 3 bases, with 16 bases between the two germline ends. CDR1 and CDR2 (germline): SNHLY, FYNNEI. This CDR3 contains 14 residues. This CDR3 reads CASNFDRLNYEQYF. The CDR3 DNA sequence: TGTGCCAGCAATTTCGACAGGCTGAACTACGAGCAGTACTTC. The full variable domain, its missing parts supplied by reference TRBV2 and TRBJ2-7, is EPEVTQTPSHQVTQMGQEVILRCVPISNHLYFYWYRQILGQKVEFLVSFYNNEISEKSEIFDDQFSVERPDGSNFTLKIRSTKLEDSAMYFCASNFDRLNYEQYFGPGTRLTVT.

This chain uses TRBV19 with TRBJ1-5; 10 bases fit TRBD1. The germline gives CDR1 LNHDA, CDR2 SQIVND (reference sequence). The CDR3 length is 18 residues. After removal of 1 base from V and 2 bases from J, the junction contained 8 bases not matched to a gene. The CDR3 sequence is CASSIGQGAPLGNQPQHF. The CDR3 DNA reads as TGTGCCAGTAGTATAGGACAGGGGGCGCCTCTAGGCAATCAGCCCCAGCATTTT.

The chain carries TRBV18 and TRBJ1-1; TRBD1 matches 11 bases. With V trimmed by 4 bases and J by 6 bases, 4 bases remained unmatched. CDR1 and CDR2 (germline): KGHSH, LQKENI. This CDR3 spans 14 amino acids. The CDR3 loop is CASSQDRGQAEAFF. The CDR3 DNA reads as TGTGCCAGCTCACAGGACAGGGGGCAAGCTGAAGCTTTCTTT.

V and J are TRBV28 and TRBJ1-4; 11 bases map to TRBD1. The CDR3 is made up of 15 amino acids. Germline CDR1 MDHEN, CDR2 SYDVKM. The V gene end was trimmed by 6 bases and the J gene end by 4 bases; junction bases not matched to a gene: 4. CDR3 bases: TGTGCCAGCAGAAGCGGGACAGGGGGTAATGAAAAACTGTTTTTT. Its protein product is CASRSGTGGNEKLFF.

The CDR3 here is CASSAGAGISSGANVLTF. The CDR3 region has the DNA TGTGCCAGCAGTGCTGGGGCAGGTATTAGCTCTGGGGCCAACGTCCTGACTTTC. The V call is TRBV2, the J call TRBJ2-6, with D maybe TRBD1 (5 bases). Per germline, CDR1 SNHLY and CDR2 FYNNEI. Between the trimmed V and J ends, which lost 4 bases and 0 bases, there was a span of 16 bases. The CDR3 consists of 18 residues.

The chain combines TRBV2 with TRBJ1-2, with D unresolved. V was cut by 8 bases and J by 0 bases, with 7 bases left in between. Per germline, CDR1 SNHLY and CDR2 FYNNEI. The CDR3 length is 12 residues. The CDR3: CASGIANYGYTF. The CDR3, as DNA: TGTGCCAGCGGCATCGCTAACTATGGCTACACCTTC. The entire variable domain, with the rest obtained from reference TRBV2 and TRBJ1-2, is as follows: EPEVTQTPSHQVTQMGQEVILRCVPISNHLYFYWYRQILGQKVEFLVSFYNNEISEKSEIFDDQFSVERPDGSNFTLKIRSTKLEDSAMYFCASGIANYGYTFGSGTRLTVV.

The chain couples TRBV9 to TRBJ1-1; D gene ambiguous. Germline V gives CDR1 SGDLS, CDR2 YYNGEE. V gave up 4 bases and J gave up 0 bases, with 10 bases separating them. The CDR3 length is 14 residues. The CDR3 DNA sequence: TGTGCCAGCAGCCCTAGCCCAATGAACACTGAAGCTTTCTTT. Amino acids: CASSPSPMNTEAFF.

The V and J genes are TRBV7-9 and TRBJ2-1; tentative D call: TRBD2 (5 bases). CDR3 length: 14 residues. From germline, CDR1 is SEHNR and CDR2 FQNEAQ (reference sequence). The V and J ends lost 3 bases and 4 bases respectively, with 10 bases between them. This CDR3 reads CASSLDLIYNEQFF. CDR3 bases: TGTGCCAGCAGCTTGGACTTGATATACAATGAGCAGTTCTTC.

The CDR3 coding sequence is TGTGCCAGCAGTTCCGGGACAGGGGAAGATACGCAGTATTTT. Residues: CASSSGTGEDTQYF. The V call is TRBV28, the J call TRBJ2-3, with 10 bases matching TRBD1. In germline, CDR1 is MDHEN, CDR2 SYDVKM. The CDR3 has 14 residues. V dropped 4 bases and J dropped 5; count of bases not matched to a gene: 3.

The V and J genes are TRBV6-1 and TRBJ2-7, with TRBD1 as a possible D gene (5 bases). Germline CDR1 and CDR2: MNHNS and SASEGT. V lost 2 bases and J 1 base, leaving 15 bases between the germline ends. This CDR3 is built from 16 residues. The CDR3 DNA sequence: TGTGCCAGCAGTGAAAACGTGTTCCAGGGATCCTACGAGCAGTACTTC. It is translated as CASSENVFQGSYEQYF.

The genes are TRBV2 and TRBJ2-1; maybe TRBD1 (5 bases). Per the germline V gene, CDR1 is SNHLY and CDR2 is FYNNEI. Trimming took 6 bases from V and 7 from J, leaving 25 bases between them. There are 17 residues in the CDR3. The CDR3 DNA is TGTGCCAGCAGCCCCCTGGGTGGGGCCAGGTTGTGGAATGAGCAGTTCTTC. Residues: CASSPLGGARLWNEQFF.

The J gene is TRBJ2-3, the V gene TRBV7-9; maybe TRBD2 (5 bases). Germline V gene sequence: CDR1 SEHNR, CDR2 FQNEAQ (reference sequence). Trimming stripped 1 base from V and 2 bases from J, with 16 bases between. The CDR3 contains 17 residues. The CDR3 DNA is TGTGCCAGCAGCTTAGGGAGGTCGGCGGAAAACACAGATACGCAGTATTTT. Protein product: CASSLGRSAENTDTQYF.

The chain carries TRBV6-1 and TRBJ2-1; 11 bases map to TRBD2. The CDR3 extends over 15 amino acids. Germline CDR1 and CDR2: MNHNS and SASEGT. The ends lost 6 bases at V and 3 bases at J; junction bases unmatched: 4. As DNA, the CDR3 is TGTGCCAGCAGCCGTAGCGGGGGGGTCTACAATGAGCAGTTCTTC. This gives the protein CASSRSGGVYNEQFF.

The chain is built from TRBV28 and TRBJ2-3; possible D gene TRBD1, 6 bases. The V end was cut by 1 base, the J end by 1 base, with 15 bases between. Germline V gene sequence: CDR1 MDHEN, CDR2 SYDVKM. This CDR3 spans 17 amino acids. The CDR3 nucleotides read TGTGCCAGCAGTTTATCCCTAGGGGGTGTCGGCACAGATACGCAGTATTTT. Translated: CASSLSLGGVGTDTQYF. The complete variable domain, with remaining parts taken from reference TRBV28 and TRBJ2-3, reads DVKVTQSSRYLVKRTGEKVFLECVQDMDHENMFWYRQDPGLGLRLIYFSYDVKMKEKGDIPEGYSVSREKKERFSLILESASTNQTSMYLCASSLSLGGVGTDTQYFGPGTRLTVL.